The rows below give T cell receptor beta chains drawn from one sample of a study of CD8+CD57+ T cells in acquired aplastic anemia. TCRdb independently ran MiXCR on the reads; one entry per CDR3 protein. The sample holds 250,000 or so distinct CDR3 sequences; more than 40% are singletons and the top ten take 6.5% to 8%. The specimen sequenced was sorted CD4+, CD8+, or CD8+CD57+ T cells (not recorded which) from PBMCs. The receptors derive from a human donor with aplastic anemia. Each CDR3 is given with its conserved first and last residue. A D gene is named only where the DNA matches it firmly. Rows may omit the clone size; those that give it use once, few, many or a size class.

CDR3 length | J gene | D gene | V gene | clone size | CDR3 DNA | CDR3 protein
13 | TRBJ1-2 | TRBD1 | TRBV30 | NA | TGTGCCGGGTGGACAGGGGATTCCTATGGCTACACCTTC | CAGWTGDSYGYTF
14 | TRBJ2-5 | NA | TRBV2 | NA | TGTGCCAGCAGAGCTCACAGGGCCAATCAGCCCCAGTACTTC | CASRAHRANQPQYF
16 | TRBJ2-3 | TRBD2 | TRBV10-3 | NA | TGTGCCATCGGACTAGCGGGCGCATCTAGCACAGATACGCAGTATTTT | CAIGLAGASSTDTQYF
13 | TRBJ1-1 | NA | TRBV30 | NA | TGTGCCTGGGCGGACAGAAAGAACACTGAAGCTTTCTTT | CAWADRKNTEAFF
16 | TRBJ2-5 | TRBD2 | TRBV7-2 | NA | TGTGCCAGCAGCTCAAATTATCGGGGGGGGCAAGAGACCCAGTACTTC | CASSSNYRGGQETQYF
14 | TRBJ1-1 | NA | TRBV12-3/TRBV12-4 | NA | TGTGTCAGCAGTTTAAGGCTGATGAACACTGAAGCCTTCTTT | CVSSLRLMNTEAFF
13 | TRBJ1-2 | TRBD1 | TRBV6-4 | NA | TGTGCCAGCAGTCAGACAGGGATGGAGGGCTACACCTTC | CASSQTGMEGYTF
12 | TRBJ2-7 | NA | TRBV11-2 | NA | TGTGCCTCCCAGAGGTCCTCCTACGAGCAGTACTTC | CASQRSSYEQYF
14 | TRBJ2-5 | TRBD2 | TRBV25-1 | many | TGTGCCAGTAGGACTAGCGGGAGGGCGGAGACCCAGTACTTC | CASRTSGRAETQYF
13 | TRBJ2-7 | NA | TRBV27 | many | TGTGCCAGCAGTCCGGGGCGGGCCCACGAGCAGTACTTC | CASSPGRAHEQYF
14 | TRBJ1-6 | NA | TRBV6-4 | NA | TGTGCCAGCAGTGACGAGACAGGCAATTCACCCCTCCACTTT | CASSDETGNSPLHF
17 | TRBJ2-3 | NA | TRBV9 | NA | TGTGCCAGCAGCGCCCCCCCGGGGACTTCAGTCACAGATACGCAGTATTTT | CASSAPPGTSVTDTQYF
14 | TRBJ2-3 | TRBD2 | TRBV7-8 | once | TGTGCCAGCAGCCCTCGACTAGCTTCCGATACGCAGTATTTT | CASSPRLASDTQYF
14 | TRBJ2-7 | NA | TRBV7-9 | many | TGTGCCAGCAGCTTATCAGGACTCACCTACGAGCAGTACTTC | CASSLSGLTYEQYF
14 | TRBJ2-7 | NA | TRBV15 | NA | TGTGCCACCAGCAGAGGAAGGACAGCATACGAGCAGTACTTC | CATSRGRTAYEQYF
19 | TRBJ2-2 | NA | TRBV6-9 | few | TGTGCCAGCAGTAGAACCAATGCGGGGATGGGCGTAAACACCGGGGAGCTGTTTTTT | CASSRTNAGMGVNTGELFF
14 | TRBJ2-5 | TRBD2 | TRBV5-1 | once | TGCGCCAGCAGCACTACTAGCGTCCAAGAGACCCAGTACTTC | CASSTTSVQETQYF
14 | TRBJ1-1 | NA | TRBV7-9 | NA | TGTGCCAGCAGCTTAAGGGTCGGTATCACTGAAGCTTTCTTT | CASSLRVGITEAFF
14 | TRBJ2-7 | NA | TRBV4-1 | NA | TGCGCCAGCAGCCCGGGGTCATCAGGAAACGAGCAGTACTTC | CASSPGSSGNEQYF
16 | TRBJ2-5 | NA | TRBV5-8 | once | TGTGCCAGCAGCTTGACCCTGGGGGGAGGTCCAGAGACCCAGTACTTC | CASSLTLGGGPETQYF
15 | TRBJ2-1 | NA | TRBV4-3 | few | TGCGCCAGCAGCCAAGAAACAGGTTTCGTGGATGAGCAGTTCTTC | CASSQETGFVDEQFF
14 | TRBJ2-7 | NA | TRBV7-2 | NA | TGTGCCAGCAGACCTTCGCCGGGGCCCTACGAGCAGTACTTC | CASRPSPGPYEQYF
12 | TRBJ1-2 | NA | TRBV14 | many | TGTGCCAGCAGCCAAGGAGGGGGTGGCTACACCTTC | CASSQGGGGYTF
15 | TRBJ2-7 | TRBD2 | TRBV6-1 | many | TGTGCCAGCAGTGAACGAGCGGGAGGGCCACCCGAGCAGTACTTC | CASSERAGGPPEQYF
14 | TRBJ2-3 | NA | TRBV6-5 | many | TGTGCCAGCAGTTACACGGATAGCACAGATACGCAGTATTTT | CASSYTDSTDTQYF
14 | TRBJ1-2 | TRBD1 | TRBV9 | NA | TGTGCCAGCAGCGCCTCACAGGGGGTCTATGGCTACACCTTC | CASSASQGVYGYTF
15 | TRBJ2-5 | TRBD1 | TRBV5-1 | NA | TGCGCCAGCAGCCGAGGGACAGGAGTCCGGGAGACCCAGTACTTC | CASSRGTGVRETQYF
13 | TRBJ2-3 | NA | TRBV25-1 | NA | TGTGCCAGCAGTGAGGTGAGGACAGATACGCAGTATTTT | CASSEVRTDTQYF
10 | TRBJ1-2 | NA | TRBV29-1 | NA | TGCAGCGTTGAAGGGGACGGCTACACCTTC | CSVEGDGYTF
18 | TRBJ2-6 | TRBD1 | TRBV4-1 | NA | TGCGCCAGCAGCCAAGCGGACAGGGGGCACTCTGGGGCCAACGTCCTGACTTTC | CASSQADRGHSGANVLTF
14 | TRBJ2-3 | TRBD1 | TRBV12-3/TRBV12-4 | NA | TGTGCCAGCAGCCGGGACAGGGCCTCGGTTACGCAGTATTTT | CASSRDRASVTQYF
15 | TRBJ2-2 | TRBD2 | TRBV4-1 | few | TGCGCCAGCAGCCAAGGTAGCGGGAGCCCCCGGGAGCTGTTTTTT | CASSQGSGSPRELFF
15 | TRBJ2-5 | TRBD1 | TRBV20-1 | NA | TGCAGTGCTAGGGGGCTCCGGGACAGGGGAAAGACCCAGTACTTC | CSARGLRDRGKTQYF
14 | TRBJ2-7 | NA | TRBV5-6 | many | TGTGCCAGCAGCTTGGGGCCAGGGAACAACGAGCAGTACTTC | CASSLGPGNNEQYF
12 | TRBJ2-1 | NA | TRBV7-2 | many | TGTGCCAGCAGCTTCGCCAGAAATGAGCAGTTCTTC | CASSFARNEQFF
13 | TRBJ2-5 | TRBD2 | TRBV28 | many | TGTGCCAGCGGAGCGGGGCTCCAAGAGACCCAGTACTTC | CASGAGLQETQYF